These 15 T cell receptor beta chains were all obtained from the same sample, sequenced in a study of shared T cell receptors in the human thymus. Assay used: immunoSEQ multiplex PCR; TCRdb lists only in-frame clones, some missing. The table includes some 720,000 clones, roughly 90% detected once. These same records also appear under a second study, on human thymus T cells.

Sample: thymocytes. These receptors all stem from a boy younger than two with a congenital heart defect.

The J gene is TRBJ2-7, the V gene TRBV15, with 10 bases lining up with TRBD1. The CDR3 loop spans 17 amino acids. J gave up 7 bases and V 1 base, and 13 bases lay outside the gene matches. The germline CDR1 and CDR2 sequences are LNHNV and YYDKDF (reference sequence). In DNA form, the CDR3 reads TGTGCCACCAGCAGAGCGGAGGACGGGACAGGGGTTTGTGAGCAGTACTTC. Translated, it gives CATSRAEDGTGVCEQYF.

The chain combines TRBV2 with TRBJ2-7; TRBD1 might be the D (6 bases). Germline assignment: CDR1 SNHLY and CDR2 FYNNEI. Trimming left V 8 bases short and J 0 bases short, with 11 bases between. This CDR3 contains 13 residues. CDR3 nucleotides: TGTGCCAGCGAAGGGGGACACTCCTACGAGCAGTACTTC. Its translation is CASEGGHSYEQYF.

The chain couples TRBV6-4 to TRBJ2-7; 9 bases align to TRBD1. Germline V gene lookup returns CDR1 MRHNA and CDR2 SNTAGT. The CDR3 extends over 16 amino acids. With 7 bases clipped from V and 2 bases from J, the junction kept 12 bases outside the gene matches. The CDR3 loop is CASTPRDREIAYEQYF. CDR3 in DNA: TGTGCCAGCACCCCCAGGGACAGGGAAATCGCCTACGAGCAGTACTTC.

Only one count was recorded for this clone. The CDR3 DNA sequence: TGTGCCAGCAGTGCAGTAAGGAGCCTCCGCGGTCAGCCCCAGCATTTT. Translating it yields CASSAVRSLRGQPQHF. The V and J genes are TRBV6-1 and TRBJ1-5; D unresolved. Trimming took 4 bases from V and 6 from J, leaving 19 bases between them. CDR3 length: 16 residues. The germline gives CDR1 MNHNS, CDR2 SASEGT.

The rearrangement uses TRBV5-1 and TRBJ2-7; 11 bases fit TRBD2. CDR1 is SGHRS, CDR2 YFSETQ, per germline. J gave up 2 bases and V 5 bases, and 6 bases lay outside the gene matches. The CDR3 consists of 15 residues. In DNA, the CDR3 is TGCGCCAGCAGGTTAGCGGGGGGGTCCGCCTACGAGCAGTACTTC. Its protein product is CASRLAGGSAYEQYF.

V gene TRBV19 combines with J gene TRBJ1-2; TRBD1 matches 11 bases. CDR1 is LNHDA, CDR2 SQIVND, per germline (reference sequence). The CDR3 has 13 amino acids. V dropped 8 bases and J dropped 7; count of bases not matched to a gene: 6. Written as DNA, the CDR3 is TGTGCCAGTTGGACAGGGGGCCGGGGTGGCTACACCTTC. It translates to CASWTGGRGGYTF. The entire variable domain, with the rest obtained from reference TRBV19 and TRBJ1-2, is as follows: DGGITQSPKYLFRKEGQNVTLSCEQNLNHDAMYWYRQDPGQGLRLIYYSQIVNDFQKGDIAEGYSVSREKKESFPLTVTSAQKNPTAFYLCASWTGGRGGYTFGSGTRLTVV.

CDR3 region: CASSSTGTTTYEQYF. The CDR3 nucleotides read TGTGCCAGCAGTTCGACAGGTACGACCACCTACGAGCAGTACTTC. V and J are TRBV6-5 and TRBJ2-7; D perhaps matches TRBD1 (6 bases). The V end was cut by 4 bases, the J end by 2 bases, with 15 bases between. This CDR3 has 15 residues. Germline V gives CDR1 MNHEY, CDR2 SVGAGI.

The V and J genes are TRBV18 and TRBJ2-2, with TRBD2 identical over 10 bases. Germline V gives CDR1 KGHSH, CDR2 LQKENI. This CDR3 has 16 amino acids. The trim removed 2 bases at V and 2 bases at J, leaving 2 bases unmatched. The CDR3, as DNA: TGTGCCAGCTCACCAACTAGCGGGATTAACACCGGGGAGCTGTTTTTT. Encoded protein: CASSPTSGINTGELFF.

The rearrangement joins TRBV29-1 to TRBJ1-5, with 7 bases lining up with TRBD1. The CDR3 extends over 13 amino acids. CDR1 is SQVTM, CDR2 ANQGSEA, per germline. V shed 4 bases, J shed 1 base, and the junction held 1 base outside the gene matches. CDR3 amino acids: CSVGGGSNQPQHF. In DNA, the CDR3 is TGCAGCGTTGGAGGGGGCAGCAATCAGCCCCAGCATTTT.

This chain joins TRBV29-1 and TRBJ2-7; 9 positions agree with TRBD2. Germline CDR1 is SQVTM and CDR2 is ANQGSEA. The CDR3 totals 13 residues. J gave up 2 bases and V 6 bases, and 5 bases lay outside the gene matches. CDR3 coding DNA: TGCAGCGTAGCTCGACTAGCGGCCTACGAGCAGTACTTC. The encoded protein is CSVARLAAYEQYF.

This chain connects TRBV11-2 to TRBJ2-7; 10 nucleotides align to TRBD2. Germline V gene lookup returns CDR1 SGHAT and CDR2 FQNNGV. Losses at the gene ends were 0 bases for V and 5 bases for J; bases not matched to a gene: 7. The length of the CDR3 is 16 residues. The chain's CDR3 is CASSLDRPSGSHEQYF. In DNA, the CDR3 is TGTGCCAGCAGCTTAGATCGGCCTAGCGGGAGTCACGAGCAGTACTTC.

This sequence joins TRBV27 and TRBJ1-1; D gene ambiguous. CDR1 is MNHEY and CDR2 is SMNVEV in the germline V gene (reference sequence). CDR3 length: 14 amino acids. Trimming took off 5 bases at V and 1 base at J, with 11 bases between the two ends. The CDR3, as DNA: TGTGCCAGCAGTCTCCGGAGGCAGAACACTGAAGCTTTCTTT. This encodes CASSLRRQNTEAFF.

The rearrangement links TRBV5-1 to TRBJ2-5; 8 bases line up with TRBD1. With 2 bases clipped from V and 4 bases from J, the junction kept 16 bases outside the gene matches. This CDR3 contains 18 residues. Germline lookup yields CDR1 SGHRS and CDR2 YFSETQ. The CDR3 region is CASSLWASAQQGGETQYF. The CDR3 region has the DNA TGCGCCAGCAGCTTATGGGCTAGCGCCCAACAGGGGGGAGAGACCCAGTACTTC.

This chain links TRBV14 with TRBJ2-6; 8 nucleotides line up with TRBD1. This CDR3 is built from 17 residues. The trim removed 2 bases at V and 4 bases at J, leaving 7 bases unmatched. Germline lookup yields CDR1 SGHDN and CDR2 FVKESK. CDR3 DNA sequence: TGTGCCAGCAGCCAATTTCAGGGGGCGGTAGGGGCCAACGTCCTGACTTTC. It specifies CASSQFQGAVGANVLTF.

This clone is a singleton in its sample. This sequence joins TRBV9 and TRBJ2-3, with TRBD2 as a possible D gene (5 bases). The CDR3 length is 15 residues. CDR1 SGDLS and CDR2 YYNGEE come from the germline V gene. V lost 4 bases, J lost 1 base, and 13 bases lay in between. The CDR3 sequence: CASSPEGTRTDTQYF. CDR3 bases: TGTGCCAGCAGCCCCGAGGGTACTCGCACAGATACGCAGTATTTT.